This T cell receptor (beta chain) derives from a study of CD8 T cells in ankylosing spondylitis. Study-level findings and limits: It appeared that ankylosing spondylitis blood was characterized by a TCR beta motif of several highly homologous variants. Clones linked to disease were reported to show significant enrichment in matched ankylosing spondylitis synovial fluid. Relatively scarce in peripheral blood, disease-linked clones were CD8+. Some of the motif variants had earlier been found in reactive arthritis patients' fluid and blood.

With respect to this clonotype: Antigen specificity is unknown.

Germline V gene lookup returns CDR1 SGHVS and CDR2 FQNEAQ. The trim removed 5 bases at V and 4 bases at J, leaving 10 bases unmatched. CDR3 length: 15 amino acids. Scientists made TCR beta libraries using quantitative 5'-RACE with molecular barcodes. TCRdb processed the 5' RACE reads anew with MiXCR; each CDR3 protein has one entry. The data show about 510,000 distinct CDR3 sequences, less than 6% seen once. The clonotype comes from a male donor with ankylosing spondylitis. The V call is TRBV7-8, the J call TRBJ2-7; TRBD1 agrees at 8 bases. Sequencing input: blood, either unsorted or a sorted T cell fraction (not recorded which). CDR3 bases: TGTGCCAGCAGCGAGCCAGGGGGCGCTTGGTACGAGCAGTACTTC. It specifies CASSEPGGAWYEQYF. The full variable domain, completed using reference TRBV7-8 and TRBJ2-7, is GAGVSQSPRYKVAKRGQDVALRCDPISGHVSLFWYQQALGQGPEFLTYFQNEAQLDKSGLPSDRFFAERPEGSVSTLKIQRTQQEDSAVYLCASSEPGGAWYEQYFGPGTRLTVT.